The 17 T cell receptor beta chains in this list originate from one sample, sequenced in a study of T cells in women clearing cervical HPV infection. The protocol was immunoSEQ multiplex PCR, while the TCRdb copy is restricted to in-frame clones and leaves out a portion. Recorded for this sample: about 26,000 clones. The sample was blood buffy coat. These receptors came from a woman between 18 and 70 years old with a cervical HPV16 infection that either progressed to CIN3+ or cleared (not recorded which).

The CDR3 is CASGTYEQYF. CDR3 bases read: TGTGCCAGTGGGACTTACGAG. This chain joins TRBV7-9 and TRBJ2-7; TRBD2 might be the D (6 bases). The read finishes 3 residues shy of the CDR3 end, and the germline J gene is used to complete it. This CDR3 is 10 amino acids long. The ends were cut back, 9 bases at V and 4 bases at J, with 7 bases in the middle. CDR1 is SEHNR and CDR2 is FQNEAQ in the germline V gene (reference sequence).

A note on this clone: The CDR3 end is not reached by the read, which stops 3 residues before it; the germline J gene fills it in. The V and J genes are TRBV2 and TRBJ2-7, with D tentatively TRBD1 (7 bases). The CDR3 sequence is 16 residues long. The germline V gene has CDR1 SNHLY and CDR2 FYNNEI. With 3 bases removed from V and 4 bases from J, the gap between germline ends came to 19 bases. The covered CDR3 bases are TGTGCCAGCAGTGAGTTGGAGGGGGCGCTTAAGTACGAG. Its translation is CASSELEGALKYE. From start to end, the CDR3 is CASSELEGALKYEQYF.

The covered CDR3 bases are TGTGCCAGCAGCTCACAGGGGCCGGGGCAGCCC. It codes for CASSSQGPGQP. The complete CDR3 protein is CASSSQGPGQPQHF. V and J are TRBV5-4 and TRBJ1-5; 7 bases match TRBD1. The read ends 3 residues early relative to the CDR3; the germline J gene fills the gap. J lost 7 bases, V lost 3 bases, and 7 bases had no gene match. CDR3 length: 14 amino acids. Germline assignment: CDR1 SGHNT and CDR2 YYREEE (reference sequence).

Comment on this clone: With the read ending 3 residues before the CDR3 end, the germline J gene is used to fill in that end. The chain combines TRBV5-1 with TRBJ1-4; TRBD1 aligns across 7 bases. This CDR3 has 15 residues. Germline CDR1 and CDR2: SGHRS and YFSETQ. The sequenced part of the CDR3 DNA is TGCGCCAGCAGCTTGGAGCCAGGGGGGAATTCACCA. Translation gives CASSLEPGGNSP. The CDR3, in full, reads CASSLEPGGNSPLFF.

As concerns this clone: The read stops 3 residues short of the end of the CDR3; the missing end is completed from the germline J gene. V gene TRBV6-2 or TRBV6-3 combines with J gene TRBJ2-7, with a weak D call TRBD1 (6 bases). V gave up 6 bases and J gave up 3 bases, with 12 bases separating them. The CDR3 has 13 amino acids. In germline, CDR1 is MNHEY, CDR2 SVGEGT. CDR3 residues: CASSWGQNYEQYF. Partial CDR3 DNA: TGTGCCAGCAGCTGGGGGCAGAACTACGAG.

The CDR3 sequence: CSALNRGQTQYF. CDR3 DNA, as far as it was read: TGCAGTGCTTTAAACAGGGGCCAGACC. The V gene is TRBV20-1, the J gene TRBJ2-5; the match to TRBD1 covers 7 bases. Read coverage stops 3 residues before the CDR3 terminus; the germline J gene supplies the remainder. Trimming took 5 bases from V and 6 from J; bases not matched to a gene: 6. In germline, CDR1 is DFQATT, CDR2 SNEGSKA (reference sequence). This CDR3 contains 12 residues.

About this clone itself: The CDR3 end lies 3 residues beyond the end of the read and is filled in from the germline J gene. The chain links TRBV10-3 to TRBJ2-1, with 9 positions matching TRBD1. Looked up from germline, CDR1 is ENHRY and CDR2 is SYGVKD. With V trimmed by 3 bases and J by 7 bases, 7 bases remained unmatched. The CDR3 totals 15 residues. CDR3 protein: CAISEGTGTGNEQFF. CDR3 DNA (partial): TGTGCCATCAGTGAAGGGACAGGGACGGGGAATGAG.

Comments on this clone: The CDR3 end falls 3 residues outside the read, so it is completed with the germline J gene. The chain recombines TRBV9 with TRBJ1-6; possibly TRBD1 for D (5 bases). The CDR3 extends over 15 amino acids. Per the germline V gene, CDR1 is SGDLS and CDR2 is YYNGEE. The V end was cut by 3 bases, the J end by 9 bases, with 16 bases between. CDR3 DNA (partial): TGTGCCAGCAGCGAGAGAGGGGACTCGGTTTCACCC. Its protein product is CASSERGDSVSP. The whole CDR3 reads CASSERGDSVSPLHF.

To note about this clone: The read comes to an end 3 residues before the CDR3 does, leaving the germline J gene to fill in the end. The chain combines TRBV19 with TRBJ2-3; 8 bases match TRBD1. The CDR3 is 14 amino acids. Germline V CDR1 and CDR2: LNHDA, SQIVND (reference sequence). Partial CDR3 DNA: TGTGCCAGTAGTACCCGACAGGGGCGACAGCCG. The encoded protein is CASSTRQGRQP. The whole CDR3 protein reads CASSTRQGRQPQYF. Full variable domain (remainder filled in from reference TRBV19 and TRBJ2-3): DGGITQSPKYLFRKEGQNVTLSCEQNLNHDAMYWYRQDPGQGLRLIYYSQIVNDFQKGDIAEGYSVSREKKESFPLTVTSAQKNPTAFYLCASSTRQGRQPQYFGPGTRLTVL.

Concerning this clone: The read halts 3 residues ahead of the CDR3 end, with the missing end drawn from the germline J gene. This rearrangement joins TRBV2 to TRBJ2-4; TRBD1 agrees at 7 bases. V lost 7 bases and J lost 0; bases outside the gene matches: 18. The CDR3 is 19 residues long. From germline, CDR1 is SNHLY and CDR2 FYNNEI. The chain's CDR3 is CASITERPGTAGAKNIQYF. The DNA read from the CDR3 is TGTGCCAGCATTACTGAACGCCCCGGGACAGCAGGAGCCAAAAACATT.

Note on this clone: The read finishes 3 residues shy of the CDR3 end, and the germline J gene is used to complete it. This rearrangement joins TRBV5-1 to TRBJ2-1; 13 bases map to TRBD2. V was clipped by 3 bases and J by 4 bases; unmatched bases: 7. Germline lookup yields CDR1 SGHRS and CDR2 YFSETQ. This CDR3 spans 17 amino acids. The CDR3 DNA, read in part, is TGCGCCAGCAGCTGGGATGGGACTAGCGGGAAATACAATGAG. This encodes CASSWDGTSGKYNE. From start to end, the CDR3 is CASSWDGTSGKYNEQFF.

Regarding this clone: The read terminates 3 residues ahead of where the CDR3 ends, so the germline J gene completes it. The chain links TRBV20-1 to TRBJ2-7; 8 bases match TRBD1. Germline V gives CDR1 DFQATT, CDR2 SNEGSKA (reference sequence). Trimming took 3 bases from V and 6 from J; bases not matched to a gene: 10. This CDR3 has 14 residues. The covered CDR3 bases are TGCAGTGCTAGCAGACAGGGGATCAGGGGCGAG. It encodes CSASRQGIRGE. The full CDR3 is CSASRQGIRGEQYF.

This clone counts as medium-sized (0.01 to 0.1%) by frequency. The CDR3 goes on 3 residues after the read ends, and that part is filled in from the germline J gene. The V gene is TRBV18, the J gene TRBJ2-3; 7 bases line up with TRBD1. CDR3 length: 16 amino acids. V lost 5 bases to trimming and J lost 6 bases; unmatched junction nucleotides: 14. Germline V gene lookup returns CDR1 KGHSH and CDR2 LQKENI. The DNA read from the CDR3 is TGTGCCAGCTCATTTAGGGACAGCCTAGACCACGATACG. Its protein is CASSFRDSLDHDT. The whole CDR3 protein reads CASSFRDSLDHDTQYF.

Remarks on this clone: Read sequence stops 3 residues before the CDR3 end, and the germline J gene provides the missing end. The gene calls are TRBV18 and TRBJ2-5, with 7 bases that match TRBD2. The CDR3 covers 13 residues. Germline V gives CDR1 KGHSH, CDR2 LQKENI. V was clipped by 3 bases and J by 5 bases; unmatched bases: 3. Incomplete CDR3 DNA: TGTGCCAGCTCACCTCAAGCGGGGGAGACC. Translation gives CASSPQAGET. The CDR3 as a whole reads CASSPQAGETQYF.

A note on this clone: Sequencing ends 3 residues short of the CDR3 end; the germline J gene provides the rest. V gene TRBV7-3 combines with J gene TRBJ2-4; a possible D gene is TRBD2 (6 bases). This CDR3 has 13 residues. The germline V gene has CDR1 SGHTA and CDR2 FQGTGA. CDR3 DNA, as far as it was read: TGTGCCAGCAGCCAAGGGACTGGCTATGGT. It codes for CASSQGTGYG. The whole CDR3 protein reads CASSQGTGYGQYF. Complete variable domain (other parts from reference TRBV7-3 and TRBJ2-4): GAGVSQTPSNKVTEKGKYVELRCDPISGHTALYWYRQSLGQGPEFLIYFQGTGAADDSGLPNDRFFAVRPEGSVSTLKIQRTERGDSAVYLCASSQGTGYGQYFGAGTRLSVL.

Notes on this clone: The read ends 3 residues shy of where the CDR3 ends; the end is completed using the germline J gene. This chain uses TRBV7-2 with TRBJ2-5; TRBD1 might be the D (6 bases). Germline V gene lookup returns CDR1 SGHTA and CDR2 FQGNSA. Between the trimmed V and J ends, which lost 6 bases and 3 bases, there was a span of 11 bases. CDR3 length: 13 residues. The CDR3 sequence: CASSHGQKETQYF. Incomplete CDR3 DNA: TGTGCCAGCAGTCACGGACAGAAAGAGACC.

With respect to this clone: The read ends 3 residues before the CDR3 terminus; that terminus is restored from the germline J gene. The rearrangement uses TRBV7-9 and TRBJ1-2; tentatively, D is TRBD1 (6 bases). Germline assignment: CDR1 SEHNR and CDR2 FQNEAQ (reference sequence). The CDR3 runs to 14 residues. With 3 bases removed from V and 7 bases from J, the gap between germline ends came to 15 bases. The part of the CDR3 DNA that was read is TGTGCCAGCAGCTTTACCGAGGGGGTGAGTGGC. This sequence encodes CASSFTEGVSG. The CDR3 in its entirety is CASSFTEGVSGYTF.